The 4 T cell receptor beta chains given below trace back to one sample, sequenced in a study of response to subunit inactivated influenza vaccine. TCRdb processed the RT-PCR reads anew with MiXCR; each CDR3 protein has one entry. The sample shows about half a million distinct CDR3 sequences, less than 10% of them seen only once. This specimen consisted of PBMCs from blood, obtained 23 months after vaccination. These receptor sequences come from a man between 50 and 69 years old who received an inactivated influenza vaccine.

This clonotype has more than one count but fewer than ten. V usage is TRBV10-3 and J usage is TRBJ2-1, with D possibly being TRBD1 (5 bases). This CDR3 is 13 amino acids long. V was pared by 5 bases and J by 8 bases, with 13 bases between. Germline-derived CDR1 and CDR2 are ENHRY and SYGVKD. DNA of the CDR3: TGTGCCATCAGTTCACAGGCTCAGGATGAGCAGTTCTTC. Its protein product is CAISSQAQDEQFF.

This clonotype was counted only a few times. An end of the junction differs from the germline gene, which may be a read error. The chain employs TRBV5-5 and TRBJ1-5; no firm D call. Germline lookup yields CDR1 SGHKS and CDR2 YYEKEE (reference sequence). The CDR3 runs 8 residues. The CDR3 bases are TGCTTGAATCAGCCCCAGCATTTT. It specifies CLNQPQHF.

Points on this clonotype: This may come from a read error, since a much larger clone is one base off. The chain joins TRBV7-8 to TRBJ1-2; D not resolved. Germline loops: CDR1 SGHVS, CDR2 FQNEAQ. The CDR3 loop spans 14 amino acids. The CDR3 protein is CASRSGRFNNGYTF. The CDR3 DNA reads as TGTGCCAGCAGATCAGGACGCTTTAACAATGGCTACACCTTC. The full variable domain, rest sourced from reference TRBV7-8 and TRBJ1-2, is GAGVSQSPRYKVAKRGQDVALRCDPISGHVSLFWYQQALGQGPEFLTYFQNEAQLDKSGLPSDRFFAERPEGSVSTLKIQRTQQEDSAVYLCASRSGRFNNGYTFGSGTRLTVV.

The CDR3 is CASNRQGAYNEQFF. The CDR3 coding sequence is TGTGCCAGCAACCGACAGGGGGCCTACAATGAGCAGTTCTTC. The chain recombines TRBV7-2 with TRBJ2-1, with 9 bases identical to TRBD1. Trimming took 7 bases from V and 2 from J; bases not matched to a gene: 3. CDR1 is SGHTA and CDR2 is FQGNSA in the germline V gene. The CDR3 is 14 amino acids. The full variable domain, its missing parts supplied by reference TRBV7-2 and TRBJ2-1, is GAGVSQSPSNKVTEKGKDVELRCDPISGHTALYWYRQSLGQGLEFLIYFQGNSAPDKSGLPSDRFSAERTGGSVSTLTIQRTQQEDSAVYLCASNRQGAYNEQFFGPGTRLTVL.